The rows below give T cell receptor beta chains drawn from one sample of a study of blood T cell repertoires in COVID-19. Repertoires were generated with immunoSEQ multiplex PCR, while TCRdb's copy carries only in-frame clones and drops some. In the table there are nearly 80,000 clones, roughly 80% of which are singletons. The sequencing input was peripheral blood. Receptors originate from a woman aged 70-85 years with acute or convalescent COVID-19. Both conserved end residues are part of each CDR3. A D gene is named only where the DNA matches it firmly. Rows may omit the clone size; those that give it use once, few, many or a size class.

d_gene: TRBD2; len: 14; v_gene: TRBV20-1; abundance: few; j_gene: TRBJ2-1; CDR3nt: TGCAGTGCTAGTACGGGACTAGCGGGAGATGAGCAGTTCTTC; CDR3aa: CSASTGLAGDEQFF
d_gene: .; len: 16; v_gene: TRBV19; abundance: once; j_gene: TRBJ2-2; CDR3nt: TGTGCCAGTATATCGTGGGGACAAGAGAACACCGGGGAGCTGTTTTTT; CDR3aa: CASISWGQENTGELFF
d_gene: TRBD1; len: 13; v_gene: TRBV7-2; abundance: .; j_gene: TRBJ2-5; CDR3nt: TGTGCCAGCAGAATGACAGGGCAAGAGACCCAGTACTTC; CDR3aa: CASRMTGQETQYF
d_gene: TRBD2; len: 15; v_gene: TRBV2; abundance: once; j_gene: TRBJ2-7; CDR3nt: TGTGCCAGCGGGGAAGCGGGAGGTCGCTCCTACGAGCAGTACTTC; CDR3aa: CASGEAGGRSYEQYF
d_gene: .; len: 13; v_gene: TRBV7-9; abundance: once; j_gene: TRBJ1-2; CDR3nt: TGTGCCAGCAGCCCCGGACAGAACTATGGCTACACCTTC; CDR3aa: CASSPGQNYGYTF
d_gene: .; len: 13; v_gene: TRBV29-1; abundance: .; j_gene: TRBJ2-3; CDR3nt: TGCAGCGCCCGACGGGGGAACACAGATACGCAGTATTTT; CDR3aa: CSARRGNTDTQYF
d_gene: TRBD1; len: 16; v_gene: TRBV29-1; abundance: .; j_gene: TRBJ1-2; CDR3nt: TGCAGCGTTGGGGTAAGGGGACAGACTCACTCCTATGGCTACACCTTC; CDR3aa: CSVGVRGQTHSYGYTF
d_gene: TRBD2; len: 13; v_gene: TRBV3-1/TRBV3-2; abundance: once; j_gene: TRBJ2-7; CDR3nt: TGTGCCAGCAGTTTAGCGGGAGCGTACGAGCAGTACTTC; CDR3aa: CASSLAGAYEQYF
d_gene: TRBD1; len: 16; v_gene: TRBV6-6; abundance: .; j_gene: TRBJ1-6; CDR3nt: TGTGCCAGCAGTGGGGGGACAGCGAGCCGTAATTCACCCCTCCACTTT; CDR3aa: CASSGGTASRNSPLHF
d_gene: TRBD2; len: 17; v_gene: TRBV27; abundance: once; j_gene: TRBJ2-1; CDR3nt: TGTGCCAGCAGTTTAAGGACTAGCGGGACCCGGAGCAATGAGCAGTTCTTC; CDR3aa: CASSLRTSGTRSNEQFF
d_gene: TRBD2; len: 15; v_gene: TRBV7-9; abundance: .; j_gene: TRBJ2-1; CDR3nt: TGTGCCAGCAGCTTATGGACTAGCTCCCTCAATGAGCAGTTCTTC; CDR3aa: CASSLWTSSLNEQFF
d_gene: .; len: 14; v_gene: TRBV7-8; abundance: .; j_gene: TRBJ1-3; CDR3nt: TGTGCCAGCAGCGAACAGGGTTTTGGAAACACCATATATTTT; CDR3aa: CASSEQGFGNTIYF
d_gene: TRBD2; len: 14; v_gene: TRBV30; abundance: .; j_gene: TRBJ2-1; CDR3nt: TGTGCCTGGAAGGGACTAGCGGGTCGGAATGAGCAGTTCTTC; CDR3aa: CAWKGLAGRNEQFF
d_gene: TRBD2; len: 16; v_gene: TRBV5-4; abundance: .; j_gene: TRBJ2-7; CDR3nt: TGTGCCAGCAGCCGGGGGGGAGGGGCCACCTCCTACGAGCAGTACTTC; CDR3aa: CASSRGGGATSYEQYF
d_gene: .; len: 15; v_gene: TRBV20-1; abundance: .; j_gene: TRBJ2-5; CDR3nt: TGCAGTGCTAGTAGCCAAAAACAGGGTCACGAGACCCAGTACTTC; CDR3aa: CSASSQKQGHETQYF
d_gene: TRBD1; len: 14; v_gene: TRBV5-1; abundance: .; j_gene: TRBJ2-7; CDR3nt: TGCGCCAGCAGCCTTGGACAGGTTGGGGACGAGCAGTACTTC; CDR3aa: CASSLGQVGDEQYF
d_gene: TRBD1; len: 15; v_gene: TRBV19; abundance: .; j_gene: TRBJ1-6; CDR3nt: TGTGCCAGTAGACAAGGACAGGCGACTAATTCACCCCTCCACTTT; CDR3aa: CASRQGQATNSPLHF
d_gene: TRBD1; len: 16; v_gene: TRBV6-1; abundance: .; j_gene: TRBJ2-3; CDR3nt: TGTGCCAGCAGTGAAGCGGTGGCAGGGGGCGGAGATACGCAGTATTTT; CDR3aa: CASSEAVAGGGDTQYF
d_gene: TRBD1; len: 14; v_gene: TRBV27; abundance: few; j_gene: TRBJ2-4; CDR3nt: TGTGCCAGCAGCGGAAGACAGGGGATGGACATTCAGTACTTC; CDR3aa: CASSGRQGMDIQYF
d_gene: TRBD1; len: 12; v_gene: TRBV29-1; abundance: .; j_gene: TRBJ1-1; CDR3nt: TGCAGCGTTCTGACAGGGTGGAGTGAAGCTTTCTTT; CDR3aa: CSVLTGWSEAFF
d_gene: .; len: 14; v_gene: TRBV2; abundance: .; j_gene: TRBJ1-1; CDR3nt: TGTGCCAGCACCACGACATCTTTGAACACTGAAGCTTTCTTT; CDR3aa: CASTTTSLNTEAFF
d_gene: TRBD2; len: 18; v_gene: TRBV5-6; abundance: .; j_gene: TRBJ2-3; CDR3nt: TGTGCCAGCAGCTTGGGACTAGCGGAACCTTCTAGCACAGATACGCAGTATTTT; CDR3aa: CASSLGLAEPSSTDTQYF
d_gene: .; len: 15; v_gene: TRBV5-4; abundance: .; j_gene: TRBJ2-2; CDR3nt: TGTGCCAGCAGTTCTGGGCAGGGGTATGCCGGGGAGCTGTTTTTT; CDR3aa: CASSSGQGYAGELFF
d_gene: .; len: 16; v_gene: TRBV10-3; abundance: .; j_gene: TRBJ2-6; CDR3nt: TGTGCCATCAGTGAGGGTAGGGGCCCCGGGGCCAACGTCCTGACTTTC; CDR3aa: CAISEGRGPGANVLTF
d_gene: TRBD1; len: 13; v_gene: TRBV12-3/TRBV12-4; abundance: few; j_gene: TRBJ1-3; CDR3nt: TGTGCCAGCAGTTACACAGGGGCGAACACCATATATTTT; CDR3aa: CASSYTGANTIYF
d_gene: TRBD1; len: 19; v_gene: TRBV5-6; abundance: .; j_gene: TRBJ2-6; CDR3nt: TGTGCCAGCAGCCGACAGTTGACAGGGGGCGCAGGAGGGGCCAACGTCCTGACTTTC; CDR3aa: CASSRQLTGGAGGANVLTF
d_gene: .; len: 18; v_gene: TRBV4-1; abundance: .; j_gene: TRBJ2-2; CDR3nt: TGCGCCAGCAGCCAAGATCTGAGCGGGCAATCGAACACCGGGGAGCTGTTTTTT; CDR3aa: CASSQDLSGQSNTGELFF
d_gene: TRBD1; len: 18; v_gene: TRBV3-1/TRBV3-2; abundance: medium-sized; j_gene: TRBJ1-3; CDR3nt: TGTGCCAGCAGCCACAAGATGGGACAGCGCAACTCTGGAAACACCATATATTTT; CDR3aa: CASSHKMGQRNSGNTIYF